Detailed here is one T cell receptor (beta chain). The record originates from a study of radiotherapy plus CTLA-4 blockade in lung cancer. Data came from immunoSEQ multiplex PCR; TCRdb stores just in-frame clones and leaves some out. The sample records some 110,000 clones, 81% being singletons. The receptor comes from a human donor with non-small cell lung cancer that progressed on radiotherapy plus ipilimumab. Some clones in this sample may be carry-over from other donors' samples. The sequenced sample was peripheral blood, obtained from a patient treated with radiotherapy plus ipilimumab.

CDR3 residues: CASSIAGTSWNEQFF. The CDR3 DNA reads TGTGCCAGTAGTATAGCTGGGACTAGCTGGAATGAGCAGTTCTTC. The chain combines TRBV19 with TRBJ2-1; 9 bases are shared with TRBD2. The CDR3 consists of 15 residues. The germline CDR1 and CDR2 sequences are LNHDA and SQIVND (reference sequence). Unmatched junction bases numbered 5, after V lost 1 base and J lost 7 bases.